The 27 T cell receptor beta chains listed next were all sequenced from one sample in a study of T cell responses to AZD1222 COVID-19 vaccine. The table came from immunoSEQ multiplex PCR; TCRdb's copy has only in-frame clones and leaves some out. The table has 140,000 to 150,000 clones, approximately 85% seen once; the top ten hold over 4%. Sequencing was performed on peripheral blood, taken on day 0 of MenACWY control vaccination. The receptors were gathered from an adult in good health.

The CDR3 reads CAVRSTGSNTEAFF. CDR3 coding DNA: TGTGCCGTTCGCTCGACAGGGTCTAACACTGAAGCTTTCTTT. V and J are TRBV28 and TRBJ1-1; 7 positions match TRBD1. Trimming at V came to 11 bases and at J to 2 bases, leaving 11 bases not matched to a gene. The CDR3 length is 14 residues. Germline V gene lookup returns CDR1 MDHEN and CDR2 SYDVKM.

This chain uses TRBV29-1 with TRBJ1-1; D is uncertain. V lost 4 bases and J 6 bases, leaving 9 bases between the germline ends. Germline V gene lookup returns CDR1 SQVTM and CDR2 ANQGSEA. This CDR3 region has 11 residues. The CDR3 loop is CSVATVAEAFF. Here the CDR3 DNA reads TGCAGCGTTGCAACCGTGGCTGAAGCTTTCTTT.

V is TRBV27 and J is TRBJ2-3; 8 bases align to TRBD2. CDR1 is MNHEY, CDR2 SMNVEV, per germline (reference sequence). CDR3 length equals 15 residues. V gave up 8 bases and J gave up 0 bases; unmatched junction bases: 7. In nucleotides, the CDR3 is TGTGCCAGCTCGGGTAGCGGGGCTAGCACAGATACGCAGTATTTT. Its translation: CASSGSGASTDTQYF.

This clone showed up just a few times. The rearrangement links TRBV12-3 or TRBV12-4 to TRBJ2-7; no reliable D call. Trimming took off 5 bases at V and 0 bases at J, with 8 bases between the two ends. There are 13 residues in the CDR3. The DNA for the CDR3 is TGTGCCAGCAGTCCCGCGCCCTCCTACGAGCAGTACGTC. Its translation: CASSPAPSYEQYV.

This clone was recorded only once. In nucleotides, the CDR3 is TGTGCCACCAATGGGGACAGGCCGTATGGCTACACCTTC. It encodes CATNGDRPYGYTF. This rearrangement joins TRBV6-6 to TRBJ1-2; 8 nucleotides agree with TRBD1. Trimming cost V 10 bases and J 5 bases; bases outside gene matches: 9. The germline CDR1 and CDR2 sequences are MNHNY and SVGAGI (reference sequence). The CDR3 extends over 13 amino acids.

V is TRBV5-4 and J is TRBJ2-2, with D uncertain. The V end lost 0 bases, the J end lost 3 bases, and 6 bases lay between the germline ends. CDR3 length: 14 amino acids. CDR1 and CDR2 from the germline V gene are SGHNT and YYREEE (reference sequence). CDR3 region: CASSLERYTGELFF. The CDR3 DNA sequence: TGTGCCAGCAGCTTGGAACGTTACACCGGGGAGCTGTTTTTT.

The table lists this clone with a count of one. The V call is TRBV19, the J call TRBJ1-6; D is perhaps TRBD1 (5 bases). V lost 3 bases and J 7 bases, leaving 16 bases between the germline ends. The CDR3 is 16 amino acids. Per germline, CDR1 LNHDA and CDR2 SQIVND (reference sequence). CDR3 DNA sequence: TGTGCCAGTAGTATGGGGCCGGACATAAGAAATTCACCCCTCCACTTT. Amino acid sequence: CASSMGPDIRNSPLHF.

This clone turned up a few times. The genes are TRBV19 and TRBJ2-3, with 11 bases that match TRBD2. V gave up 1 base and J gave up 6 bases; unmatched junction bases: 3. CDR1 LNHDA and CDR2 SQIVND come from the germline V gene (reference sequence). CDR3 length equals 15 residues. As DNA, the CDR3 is TGTGCCAGTAGTATAGGGGTAGCGGGGGGGGATACGCAGTATTTT. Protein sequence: CASSIGVAGGDTQYF.

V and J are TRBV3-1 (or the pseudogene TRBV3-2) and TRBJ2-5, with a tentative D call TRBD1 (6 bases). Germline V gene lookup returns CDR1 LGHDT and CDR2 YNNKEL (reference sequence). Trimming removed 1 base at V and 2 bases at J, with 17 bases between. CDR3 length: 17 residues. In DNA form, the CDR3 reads TGTGCCAGCAGCCAAGGGCCCACAGGGAGTATACAAGAGACCCAGTACTTC. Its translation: CASSQGPTGSIQETQYF.

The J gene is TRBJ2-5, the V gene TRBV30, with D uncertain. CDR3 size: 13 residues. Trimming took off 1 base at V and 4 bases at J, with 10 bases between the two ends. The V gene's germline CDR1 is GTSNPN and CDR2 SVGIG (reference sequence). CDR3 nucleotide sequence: TGTGCCTGGAGTGGGGGTGTAGGAGAGACCCAGTACTTC. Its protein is CAWSGGVGETQYF.

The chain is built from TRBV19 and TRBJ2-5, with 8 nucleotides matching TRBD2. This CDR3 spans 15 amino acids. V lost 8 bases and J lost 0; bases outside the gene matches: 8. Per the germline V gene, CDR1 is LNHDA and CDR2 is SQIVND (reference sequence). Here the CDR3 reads CASQGTSSHQETQYF. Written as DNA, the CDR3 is TGTGCCAGTCAAGGGACTAGTTCCCACCAAGAGACCCAGTACTTC.

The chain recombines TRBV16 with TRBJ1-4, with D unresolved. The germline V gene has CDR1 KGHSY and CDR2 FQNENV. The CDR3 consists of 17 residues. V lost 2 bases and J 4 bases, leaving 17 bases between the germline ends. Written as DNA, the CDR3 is TGTGCCAGCAGCCAAGGACGCCCCGGAGGTGGTAATGAAAAACTGTTTTTT. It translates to CASSQGRPGGGNEKLFF.

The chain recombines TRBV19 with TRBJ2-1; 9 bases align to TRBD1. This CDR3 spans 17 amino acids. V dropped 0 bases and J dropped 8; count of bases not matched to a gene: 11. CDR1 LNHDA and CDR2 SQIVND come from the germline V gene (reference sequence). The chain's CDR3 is CASSIDRNRGRLYEQFF. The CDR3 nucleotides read TGTGCCAGTAGTATAGATCGGAACAGGGGGCGCCTCTATGAGCAGTTCTTC.

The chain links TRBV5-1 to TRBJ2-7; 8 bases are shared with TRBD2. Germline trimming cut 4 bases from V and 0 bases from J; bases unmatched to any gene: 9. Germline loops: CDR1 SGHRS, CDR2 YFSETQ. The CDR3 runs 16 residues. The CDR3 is CASSPGGTGTSYEQYF. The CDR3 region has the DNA TGCGCCAGCAGCCCGGGGGGGACGGGGACCTCCTACGAGCAGTACTTC.

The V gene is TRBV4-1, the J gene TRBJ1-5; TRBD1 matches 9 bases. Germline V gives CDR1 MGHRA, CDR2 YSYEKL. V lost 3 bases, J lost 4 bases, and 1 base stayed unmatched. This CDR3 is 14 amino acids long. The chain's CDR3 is CASSHGTGNQPQHF. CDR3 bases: TGCGCCAGCAGCCACGGGACAGGGAATCAGCCCCAGCATTTT.

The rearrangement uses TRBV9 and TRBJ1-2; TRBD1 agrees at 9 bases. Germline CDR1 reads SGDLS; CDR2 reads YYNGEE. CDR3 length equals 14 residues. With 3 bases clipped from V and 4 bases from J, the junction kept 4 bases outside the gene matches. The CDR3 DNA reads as TGTGCCAGCAGCGAACAGGGGGCCGGCTATGGCTACACCTTC. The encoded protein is CASSEQGAGYGYTF.

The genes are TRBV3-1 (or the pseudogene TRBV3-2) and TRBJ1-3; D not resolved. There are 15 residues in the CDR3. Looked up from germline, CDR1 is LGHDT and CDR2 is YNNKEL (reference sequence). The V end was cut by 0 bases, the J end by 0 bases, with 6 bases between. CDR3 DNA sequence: TGTGCCAGCAGCCAAGATTTCGGCTCTGGAAACACCATATATTTT. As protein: CASSQDFGSGNTIYF.

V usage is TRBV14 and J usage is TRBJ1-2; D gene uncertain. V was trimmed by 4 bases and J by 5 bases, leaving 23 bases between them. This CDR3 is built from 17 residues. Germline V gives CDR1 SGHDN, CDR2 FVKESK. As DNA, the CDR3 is TGTGCCAGCAGCCCTGCGCACGGGAGAGGTGCAGTTTATGGCTACACCTTC. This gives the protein CASSPAHGRGAVYGYTF.

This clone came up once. CDR3 in DNA: TGTGCCAGCAGCTTAGCGAGCGGCAGGGCCAATCAGCCCCAGCATTTT. It encodes CASSLASGRANQPQHF. The chain carries TRBV7-8 and TRBJ1-5; the D gene is possibly TRBD1 (5 bases). Germline-derived CDR1 and CDR2 are SGHVS and FQNEAQ. This CDR3 has 16 residues. The ends were cut back, 0 bases at V and 3 bases at J, with 12 bases in the middle.

CDR3 region: CASSPRTNSPLHF. CDR3 nucleotide sequence: TGTGCCAGCAGCCCCCGGACCAATTCACCCCTCCACTTT. The rearrangement uses TRBV14 and TRBJ1-6; no reliable D call. CDR3 length: 13 amino acids. Per germline, CDR1 SGHDN and CDR2 FVKESK. V dropped 4 bases and J dropped 7 bases, with 8 bases sitting between them. The variable domain in full, completed from reference TRBV14 and TRBJ1-6, reads EAGVTQFPSHSVIEKGQTVTLRCDPISGHDNLYWYRRVMGKEIKFLLHFVKESKQDESGMPNNRFLAERTGGTYSTLKVQPAELEDSGVYFCASSPRTNSPLHFGNGTRLTVT.

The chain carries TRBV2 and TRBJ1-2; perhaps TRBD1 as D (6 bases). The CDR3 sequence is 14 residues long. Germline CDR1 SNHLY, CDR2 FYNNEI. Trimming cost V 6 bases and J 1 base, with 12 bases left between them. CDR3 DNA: TGTGCCAGCAGCCGGGACACCTTTAACTATGGCTACACCTTC. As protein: CASSRDTFNYGYTF.

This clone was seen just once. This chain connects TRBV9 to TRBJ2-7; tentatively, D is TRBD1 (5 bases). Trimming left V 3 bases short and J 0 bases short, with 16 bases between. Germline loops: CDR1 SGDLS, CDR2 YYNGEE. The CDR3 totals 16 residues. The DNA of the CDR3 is TGTGCCAGCAGCGAGGGGTCCCAGCGAAGCTCCTACGAGCAGTACGTC. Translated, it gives CASSEGSQRSSYEQYV.

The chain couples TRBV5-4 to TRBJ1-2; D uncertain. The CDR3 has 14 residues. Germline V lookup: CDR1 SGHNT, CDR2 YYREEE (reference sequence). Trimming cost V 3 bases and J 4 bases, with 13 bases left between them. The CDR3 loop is CASSSAVGFYGYTF. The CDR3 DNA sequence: TGTGCCAGCAGCTCGGCCGTGGGCTTCTATGGCTACACCTTC.

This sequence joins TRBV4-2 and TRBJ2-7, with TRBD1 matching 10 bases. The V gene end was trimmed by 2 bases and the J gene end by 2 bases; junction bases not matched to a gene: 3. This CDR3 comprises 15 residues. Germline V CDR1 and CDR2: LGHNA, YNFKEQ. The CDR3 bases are TGTGCCAGCAGCCAAACCGGGACAGGGGCCTACGAGCAGTACTTC. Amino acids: CASSQTGTGAYEQYF.

The CDR3 DNA follows: TGTGCCAGCAGCTTAGACCGGAATGAAAAACTGTTTTTT. Amino acids: CASSLDRNEKLFF. V usage is TRBV7-6 and J usage is TRBJ1-4; D remains ambiguous. This CDR3 is 13 amino acids long. V was trimmed by 1 base and J by 5 bases, leaving 5 bases between them. CDR1 and CDR2 (germline): SGHVS, FNYEAQ.

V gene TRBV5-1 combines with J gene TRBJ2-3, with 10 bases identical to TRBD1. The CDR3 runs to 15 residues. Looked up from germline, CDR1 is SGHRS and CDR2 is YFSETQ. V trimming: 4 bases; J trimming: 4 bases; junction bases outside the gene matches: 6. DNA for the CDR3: TGCGCCAGCAGCCCTGGACAGGGGGGAGCAGATACGCAGTATTTT. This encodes CASSPGQGGADTQYF.

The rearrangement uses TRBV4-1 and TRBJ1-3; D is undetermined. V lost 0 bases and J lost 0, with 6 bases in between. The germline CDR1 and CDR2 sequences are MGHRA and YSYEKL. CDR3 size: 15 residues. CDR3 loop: CASSQDLVSGNTIYF. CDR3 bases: TGCGCCAGCAGCCAAGACTTAGTCTCTGGAAACACCATATATTTT.